The rows below give T cell receptor beta chains drawn from one sample of a study of blood T cells in healthy people across ages. One entry per CDR3 protein, called by TCRdb with MiXCR from the 5' RACE reads. The sample yields about a million distinct CDR3 sequences, 45% to 50% seen once. The sequenced material came from blood. These receptors originate from a man between 25 and 39 years old in good health. CDR3s include the opening cysteine and the closing phenylalanine or tryptophan. A D gene is named only where the DNA matches it firmly. For some rows the clone size is stated as once, few or many, or as a class when expanded; others skip it.

CDR3,DNA,J,size,D,V
CASSLAGDRVSTDTQYF,TGTGCCAGCAGTTTAGCGGGGGACAGGGTTAGCACAGATACGCAGTATTTT,TRBJ2-3,-,TRBD1,TRBV12-3/TRBV12-4
CSVGGPGLNYGYTF,TGCAGCGTGGGAGGACCGGGACTTAACTATGGCTACACCTTC,TRBJ1-2,-,-,TRBV29-1
CASSLRQGAYEQYF,TGTGCCAGCAGCTTACGACAGGGGGCTTACGAGCAGTACTTC,TRBJ2-7,many,TRBD1,TRBV11-2
CASRAGTDEKLFF,TGCGCCAGCAGGGCCGGGACAGATGAAAAACTGTTTTTT,TRBJ1-4,few,TRBD1,TRBV5-1
CASSYSSGASSTDTQYF,TGTGCCAGCAGTTACTCTTCCGGCGCCTCCTCCACAGATACGCAGTATTTT,TRBJ2-3,-,-,TRBV6-5
CASSSGLVPDTQYF,TGTGCCAGCAGTTCCGGACTAGTCCCAGATACGCAGTATTTT,TRBJ2-3,-,TRBD2,TRBV27
CASSEMQGGYSGNTEAFF,TGTGCCAGCAGTGAAATGCAGGGTGGTTATTCAGGGAACACTGAAGCTTTCTTT,TRBJ1-1,-,-,TRBV25-1
CASSGSGAGTEAFF,TGTGCCAGCAGCGGTTCAGGGGCGGGCACTGAAGCTTTCTTT,TRBJ1-1,few,-,TRBV9
CASSRLIHMNTEAFF,TGTGCCAGCAGCCGGCTTATACACATGAACACTGAAGCTTTCTTT,TRBJ1-1,-,-,TRBV6-1
CASSQVAQGGHYEQYF,TGCGCCAGCAGCCAAGTCGCGCAGGGGGGGCATTACGAGCAGTACTTC,TRBJ2-7,few,-,TRBV4-1
CASSLGGAGEKLFF,TGTGCCAGCAGCTTAGGGGGCGCGGGGGAAAAACTGTTTTTT,TRBJ1-4,-,-,TRBV7-2
CASTWRGRGSGQPQHF,TGTGCCAGCACCTGGAGAGGTCGTGGAAGCGGTCAGCCCCAGCATTTT,TRBJ1-5,-,-,TRBV6-1
CASSLAGNDYGYTF,TGTGCCAGCAGTTTAGCAGGGAACGACTATGGCTACACCTTC,TRBJ1-2,few,-,TRBV12-3/TRBV12-4
CASSLGSSGTTCEQYF,TGTGCCAGCAGCTTAGGAAGTAGCGGGACAACCTGCGAGCAGTACTTC,TRBJ2-7,-,TRBD2,TRBV7-2
CASSVDTSSSTDTQYF,TGTGCCAGCAGCGTAGACACTAGCAGTAGCACAGATACGCAGTATTTT,TRBJ2-3,few,-,TRBV9
CATRRAGPTDTQYF,TGTGCCACTCGGAGGGCGGGGCCCACAGATACGCAGTATTTT,TRBJ2-3,many,-,TRBV10-3
CASSATGITNYGYTF,TGTGCCAGCAGTGCCACAGGAATAACTAACTATGGCTACACCTTC,TRBJ1-2,-,-,TRBV25-1
CSVDGTSQETQFF,TGCAGCGTTGACGGGACATCCCAAGAGACCCAGTTCTTC,TRBJ2-1,-,-,TRBV29-1
CASSPPSGNYGYTF,TGCGCCAGCAGCCCTCCGTCGGGTAACTATGGCTACACCTTC,TRBJ1-2,-,-,TRBV18
CASSYAVGRGTSGANVLTF,TGTGCCAGCAGTTACGCGGTAGGCAGGGGGACCTCTGGGGCCAACGTCCTGACTTTC,TRBJ2-6,-,TRBD1,TRBV6-2/TRBV6-3
CASLQGLDGELFF,TGTGCCAGCCTACAGGGATTGGACGGGGAGCTGTTTTTT,TRBJ2-2,-,-,TRBV27
CSVGTSRHYEQYF,TGCAGCGTTGGGACTAGCAGGCACTACGAGCAGTACTTC,TRBJ2-7,-,TRBD2,TRBV29-1
CASSQRDGASTYYEQYF,TGTGCCAGCAGCCAACGCGACGGGGCCTCTACGTACTACGAGCAGTACTTC,TRBJ2-7,-,-,TRBV3-1
CASSLGSGGSYNEQYF,TGTGCCAGCAGCTTAGGTAGCGGGGGGTCGTACAATGAGCAGTACTTC,TRBJ2-7,-,TRBD2,TRBV7-2
CASSSRGLSEKLFF,TGTGCCAGCAGCAGCAGGGGGCTAAGTGAAAAACTGTTTTTT,TRBJ1-4,once,TRBD1,TRBV7-6
CATSDGGNNEQFF,TGTGCCACCAGTGATGGGGGTAACAATGAGCAGTTCTTC,TRBJ2-1,once,-,TRBV24-1
CASRLTGYRIYGYTF,TGTGCCAGCAGACTGACAGGGTATCGCATCTATGGCTACACCTTC,TRBJ1-2,-,TRBD1,TRBV28
CASSSGLGAYEQYF,TGTGCCAGCAGCTCCGGCTTAGGGGCCTACGAGCAGTACTTC,TRBJ2-7,-,-,TRBV7-7
CASSFRDTGPEQYF,TGTGCCAGCAGTTTTCGGGACACCGGTCCCGAGCAGTACTTC,TRBJ2-7,-,-,TRBV28
CASRALLKETQYF,TGTGCCAGCAGAGCATTACTGAAAGAGACCCAGTACTTC,TRBJ2-5,-,-,TRBV11-2
CSATPQTQETQYF,TGCAGTGCTACTCCCCAGACCCAAGAGACCCAGTACTTC,TRBJ2-5,-,-,TRBV20-1
CASSLRTGFGEPQHF,TGTGCCAGCAGTCTACGGACAGGGTTCGGAGAGCCCCAGCATTTT,TRBJ1-5,few,TRBD1,TRBV28
CASSLGKGAEKLFF,TGTGCCAGCAGTTTAGGGAAGGGGGCGGAAAAACTGTTTTTT,TRBJ1-4,-,TRBD1,TRBV12-3/TRBV12-4
CASSTPGTEETQYF,TGTGCCAGCTCAACCCCCGGGACAGAAGAGACCCAGTACTTC,TRBJ2-5,-,TRBD1,TRBV18
CASSELGGLIGYTF,TGTGCCAGCAGCGAACTGGGGGGCCTCATTGGCTACACCTTC,TRBJ1-2,-,-,TRBV7-2
CASSASGTGVYIQYF,TGTGCCAGCAGCGCTTCCGGGACAGGGGTGTACATTCAGTACTTC,TRBJ2-4,few,TRBD1,TRBV9
CASSLQGRADGYTF,TGTGCCAGCAGTTTACAGGGTCGTGCGGATGGCTACACCTTC,TRBJ1-2,-,-,TRBV6-2/TRBV6-3
CASSMTSGTTGELFF,TGTGCCAGCAGCATGACTAGCGGGACCACCGGGGAGCTGTTTTTT,TRBJ2-2,-,TRBD2,TRBV7-2
CASSGPRGPAGELFF,TGTGCCAGCAGTGGCCCCAGGGGACCGGCCGGGGAGCTGTTTTTT,TRBJ2-2,-,-,TRBV27
CASSFTGLDYGYTF,TGCGCCAGCAGCTTCACAGGGCTAGACTATGGCTACACCTTC,TRBJ1-2,-,-,TRBV5-1
CSVLRDSVNTEAFF,TGCAGCGTGCTCCGGGACAGTGTGAACACTGAAGCTTTCTTT,TRBJ1-1,-,TRBD1,TRBV29-1
CASSLQEGRPNEKLFF,TGTGCCAGCAGCCTCCAAGAGGGCAGGCCTAATGAAAAACTGTTTTTT,TRBJ1-4,-,-,TRBV28
CSVFQDYSGNTIYF,TGCAGCGTGTTCCAGGACTACTCTGGAAACACCATATATTTT,TRBJ1-3,-,-,TRBV29-1
CASSVSSEVAEAFF,TGTGCCAGCAGTGTTAGCTCGGAGGTCGCTGAAGCTTTCTTT,TRBJ1-1,many,-,TRBV6-1
CASSPRDRPEQYF,TGTGCCAGCAGCCCGAGGGACAGACCAGAGCAGTACTTC,TRBJ2-4,-,TRBD1,TRBV7-6
CASSLAGLALSSYNEQFF,TGTGCCAGCAGCTTAGCGGGCCTAGCGTTGAGCTCCTACAATGAGCAGTTCTTC,TRBJ2-1,-,-,TRBV7-2
CASSPKNFGGRSSYGQYF,TGTGCCAGCAGTCCTAAAAACTTCGGGGGGAGGAGCTCCTACGGGCAGTACTTC,TRBJ2-7,-,TRBD2,TRBV6-1
CAGSQVPPQGGEKLFF,TGCGCCGGCAGCCAAGTCCCCCCACAGGGGGGTGAAAAACTGTTTTTT,TRBJ1-4,-,TRBD1,TRBV4-3